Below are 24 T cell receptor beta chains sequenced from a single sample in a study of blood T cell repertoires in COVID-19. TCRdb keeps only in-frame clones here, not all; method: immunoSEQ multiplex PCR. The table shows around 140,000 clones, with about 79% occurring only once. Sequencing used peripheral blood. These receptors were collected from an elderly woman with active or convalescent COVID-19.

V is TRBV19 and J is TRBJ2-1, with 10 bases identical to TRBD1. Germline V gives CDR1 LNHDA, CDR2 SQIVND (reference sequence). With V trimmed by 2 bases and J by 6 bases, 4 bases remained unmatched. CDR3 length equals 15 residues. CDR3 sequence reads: CASSITGTGVNEQFF. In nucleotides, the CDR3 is TGTGCCAGTAGTATAACCGGGACAGGGGTCAATGAGCAGTTCTTC.

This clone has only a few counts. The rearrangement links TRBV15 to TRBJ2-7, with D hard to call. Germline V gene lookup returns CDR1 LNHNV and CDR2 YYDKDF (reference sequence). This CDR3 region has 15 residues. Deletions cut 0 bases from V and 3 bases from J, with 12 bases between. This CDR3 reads CATSREVGSYYEQYF. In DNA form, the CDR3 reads TGTGCCACCAGCAGAGAAGTGGGCAGTTACTACGAGCAGTACTTC. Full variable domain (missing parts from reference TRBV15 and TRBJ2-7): DAMVIQNPRYQVTQFGKPVTLSCSQTLNHNVMYWYQQKSSQAPKLLFHYYDKDFNNEADTPDNFQSRRPNTSFCFLDIRSPGLGDTAMYLCATSREVGSYYEQYFGPGTRLTVT.

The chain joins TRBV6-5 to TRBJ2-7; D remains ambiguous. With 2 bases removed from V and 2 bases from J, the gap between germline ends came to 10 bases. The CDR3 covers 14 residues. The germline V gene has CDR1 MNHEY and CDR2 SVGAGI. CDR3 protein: CASSYPSRPYEQYF. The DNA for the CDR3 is TGTGCCAGCAGTTACCCCAGTCGCCCCTACGAGCAGTACTTC.

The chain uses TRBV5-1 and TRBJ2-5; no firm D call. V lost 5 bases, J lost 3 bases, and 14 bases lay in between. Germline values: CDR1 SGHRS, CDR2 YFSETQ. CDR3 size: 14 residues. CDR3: CASRIMGKKETQYF. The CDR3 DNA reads TGCGCCAGCAGAATAATGGGCAAAAAAGAGACCCAGTACTTC.

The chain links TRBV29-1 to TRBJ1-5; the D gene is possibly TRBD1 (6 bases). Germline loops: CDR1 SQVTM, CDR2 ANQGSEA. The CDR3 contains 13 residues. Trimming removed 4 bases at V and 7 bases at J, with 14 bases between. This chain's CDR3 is CSVAHRVNQPQHF. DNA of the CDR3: TGCAGCGTTGCCCACAGGGTTAACCAGCCCCAGCATTTT.

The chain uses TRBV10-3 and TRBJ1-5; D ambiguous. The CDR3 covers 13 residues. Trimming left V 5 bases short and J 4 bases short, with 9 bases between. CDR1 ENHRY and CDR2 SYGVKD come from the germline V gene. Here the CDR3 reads CAISKSQNQPQHF. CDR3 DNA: TGTGCCATCAGTAAATCACAGAATCAGCCCCAGCATTTT.

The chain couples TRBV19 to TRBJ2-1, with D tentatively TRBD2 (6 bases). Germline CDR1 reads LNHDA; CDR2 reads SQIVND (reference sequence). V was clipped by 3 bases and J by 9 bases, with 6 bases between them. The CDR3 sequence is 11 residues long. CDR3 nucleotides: TGTGCCAGTAGTATCGGGGGTGAGCAGTTCTTC. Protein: CASSIGGEQFF.

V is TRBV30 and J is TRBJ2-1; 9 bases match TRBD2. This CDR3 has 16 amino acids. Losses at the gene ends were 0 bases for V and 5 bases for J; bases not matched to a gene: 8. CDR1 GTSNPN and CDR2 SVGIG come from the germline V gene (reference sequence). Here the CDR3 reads CAWSVHVAGGHNEQFF. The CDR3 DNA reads TGTGCCTGGAGTGTACACGTTGCGGGGGGGCACAATGAGCAGTTCTTC.

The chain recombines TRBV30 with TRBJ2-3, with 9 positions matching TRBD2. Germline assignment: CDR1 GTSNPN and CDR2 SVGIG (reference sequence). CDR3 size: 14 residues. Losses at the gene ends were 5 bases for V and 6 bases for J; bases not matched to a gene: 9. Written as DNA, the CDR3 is TGTGCCTGGCTAAAGCGGGGGGTCGTGGATACGCAGTATTTT. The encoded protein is CAWLKRGVVDTQYF.

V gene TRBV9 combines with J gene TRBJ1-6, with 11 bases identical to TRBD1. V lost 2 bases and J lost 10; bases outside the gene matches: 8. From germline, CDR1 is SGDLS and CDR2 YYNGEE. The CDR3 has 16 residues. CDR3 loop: CASSVSGTGGRSPLHF. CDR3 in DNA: TGTGCCAGCAGCGTGAGCGGGACAGGGGGTAGGTCACCCCTCCACTTT.

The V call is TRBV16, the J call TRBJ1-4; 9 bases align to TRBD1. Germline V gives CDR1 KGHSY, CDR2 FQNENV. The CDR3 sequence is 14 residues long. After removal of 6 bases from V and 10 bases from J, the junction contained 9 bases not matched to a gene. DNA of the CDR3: TGTGCCAGCAGACCCGGGACAGGGAAGGGAAAACTGTTTTTT. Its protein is CASRPGTGKGKLFF. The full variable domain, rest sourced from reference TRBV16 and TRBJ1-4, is GEEVAQTPKHLVRGEGQKAKLYCAPIKGHSYVFWYQQVLKNEFKFLISFQNENVFDETGMPKERFSAKCLPNSPCSLEIQATKLEDSAVYFCASRPGTGKGKLFFGSGTQLSVL.

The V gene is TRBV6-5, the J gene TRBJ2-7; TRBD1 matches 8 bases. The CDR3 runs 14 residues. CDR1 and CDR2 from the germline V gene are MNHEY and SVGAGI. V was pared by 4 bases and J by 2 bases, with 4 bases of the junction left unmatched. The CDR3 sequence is CASSWGQVAYEQYF. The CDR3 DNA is TGTGCCAGCAGTTGGGGACAGGTAGCCTACGAGCAGTACTTC.

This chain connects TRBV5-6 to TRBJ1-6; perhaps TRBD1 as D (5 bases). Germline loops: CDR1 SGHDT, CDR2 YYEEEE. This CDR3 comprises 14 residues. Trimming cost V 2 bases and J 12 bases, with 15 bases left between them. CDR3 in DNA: TGTGCCAGCAGCTTCAGTCAGGGTGGGGTACCCCTCCACTTT. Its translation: CASSFSQGGVPLHF.

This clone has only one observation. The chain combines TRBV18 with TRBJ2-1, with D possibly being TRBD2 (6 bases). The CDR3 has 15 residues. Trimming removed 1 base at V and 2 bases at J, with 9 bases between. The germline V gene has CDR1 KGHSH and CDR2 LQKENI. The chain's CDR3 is CASSPLGGTYNEQFF. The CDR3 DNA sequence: TGTGCCAGCTCACCACTCGGGGGTACCTACAATGAGCAGTTCTTC.

DNA of the CDR3: TGTGCCAGCAGTGAATCCCCTCTCTGGGCCAGCTCCTACGAGCAGTACTTC. Encoded protein: CASSESPLWASSYEQYF. The chain combines TRBV25-1 with TRBJ2-7, with no clear D. V was shortened by 1 base and J by 0 bases, with 16 bases between the two germline ends. The V gene's germline CDR1 is MGHDK and CDR2 SYGVNS. This CDR3 is built from 17 residues.

In DNA form, the CDR3 reads TGTGCCAGCAGCTTAGATCCCGGACAAGTACGGGGAAACACCATATATTTT. Residues: CASSLDPGQVRGNTIYF. This chain connects TRBV11-2 to TRBJ1-3; D may be TRBD1 (5 bases). From germline, CDR1 is SGHAT and CDR2 FQNNGV. V lost 0 bases to trimming and J lost 4 bases, with 16 bases between them. CDR3 length: 17 amino acids.

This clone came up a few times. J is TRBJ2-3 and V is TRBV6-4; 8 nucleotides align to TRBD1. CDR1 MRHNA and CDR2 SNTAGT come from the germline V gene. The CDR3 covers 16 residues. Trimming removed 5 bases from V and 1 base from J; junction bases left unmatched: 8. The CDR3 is CASSRNGQGGTDTQYF. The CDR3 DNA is TGTGCCAGCAGTCGAAACGGACAGGGTGGCACAGATACGCAGTATTTT.

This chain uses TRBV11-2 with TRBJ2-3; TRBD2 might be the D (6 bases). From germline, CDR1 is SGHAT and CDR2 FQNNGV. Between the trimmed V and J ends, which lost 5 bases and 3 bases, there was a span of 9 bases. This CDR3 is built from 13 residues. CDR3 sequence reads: CASSPLATDTQYF. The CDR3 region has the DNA TGTGCCAGCAGCCCTCTAGCGACAGATACGCAGTATTTT. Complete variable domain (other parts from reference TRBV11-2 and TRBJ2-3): EAGVAQSPRYKIIEKRQSVAFWCNPISGHATLYWYQQILGQGPKLLIQFQNNGVVDDSQLPKDRFSAERLKGVDSTLKIQPAKLEDSAVYLCASSPLATDTQYFGPGTRLTVL.

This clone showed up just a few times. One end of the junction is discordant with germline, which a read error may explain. The CDR3, as DNA: TGCAGCGTTGAAGACCCACCCTGCAGGTCCTTCGAGCAGTACTTC. It is translated as CSVEDPPCRSFEQYF. The V and J genes are TRBV29-1 and TRBJ2-7; D gene uncertain. Per germline, CDR1 SQVTM and CDR2 ANQGSEA. CDR3 length: 15 residues.

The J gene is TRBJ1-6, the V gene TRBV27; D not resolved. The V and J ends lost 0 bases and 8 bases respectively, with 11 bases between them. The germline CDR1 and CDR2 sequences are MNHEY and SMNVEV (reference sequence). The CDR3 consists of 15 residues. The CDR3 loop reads CASSLSNRIYSPLHF. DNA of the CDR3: TGTGCCAGCAGTTTATCGAACAGAATTTATTCACCCCTCCACTTT.

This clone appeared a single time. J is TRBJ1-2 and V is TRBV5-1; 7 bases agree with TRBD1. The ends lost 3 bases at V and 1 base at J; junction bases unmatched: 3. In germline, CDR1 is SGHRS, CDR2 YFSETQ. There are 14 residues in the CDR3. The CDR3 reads CASSSGGGNYGYTF. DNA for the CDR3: TGCGCCAGCAGCTCAGGGGGTGGTAACTATGGCTACACCTTC.

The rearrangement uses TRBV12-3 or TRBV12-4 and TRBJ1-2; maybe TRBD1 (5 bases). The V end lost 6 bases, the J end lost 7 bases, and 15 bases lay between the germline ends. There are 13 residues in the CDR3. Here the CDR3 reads CASSPGGGGGYTF. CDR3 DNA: TGTGCCAGCAGCCCGGGGGGGGGTGGTGGCTACACCTTC.

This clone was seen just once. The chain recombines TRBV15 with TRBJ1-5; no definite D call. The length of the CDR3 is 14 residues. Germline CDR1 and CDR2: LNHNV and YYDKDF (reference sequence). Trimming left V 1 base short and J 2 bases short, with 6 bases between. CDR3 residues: CATSRVLGNQPQHF. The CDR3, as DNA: TGTGCCACCAGCAGAGTACTAGGCAATCAGCCCCAGCATTTT.

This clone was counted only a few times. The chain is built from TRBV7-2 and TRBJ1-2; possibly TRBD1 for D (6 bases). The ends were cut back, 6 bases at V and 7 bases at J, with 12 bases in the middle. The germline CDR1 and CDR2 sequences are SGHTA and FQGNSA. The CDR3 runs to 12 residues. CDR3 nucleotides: TGTGCCAGCAGTTCCGGGACATCTGGCTACACCTTC. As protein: CASSSGTSGYTF.